A selection of T cell receptor beta chains follows, all from one sample in a study of blood T cell repertoires in COVID-19. Libraries were prepared by immunoSEQ multiplex PCR; TCRdb keeps only in-frame clonotypes and omits some of them. Among around 230,000 clones, 80% to 90% were seen once, and the ten largest hold about 9%. The specimen was PBMCs or T cells enriched from blood (not recorded which). All receptors derive from a man aged 40-55 years who had recovered from COVID-19. Each CDR3 is given with its conserved first and last residue. D genes are given only for firm matches. Clone size appears in some rows only: once, few, many, or a class for an expanded clone.

>TRBV2|TRBJ1-5|TRBD1|14|.
TGTGCCAGCGGGGGGACAGGATACAATCAGCCCCAGCATTTT
CASGGTGYNQPQHF
>TRBV19|TRBJ1-2|TRBD1|12|few
TGTGCCAGTAGGTGGGACAGGAATGGCTACACCTTC
CASRWDRNGYTF
>TRBV27|TRBJ1-3|TRBD1|14|.
TGTGCCAGCAGGTTACAGGGGGCTGGAAACACCATATATTTT
CASRLQGAGNTIYF
>TRBV3-1/TRBV3-2|TRBJ1-3|.|13|.
TGTGCCAGCAAACATGGCTCTGGAAACACCATATATTTT
CASKHGSGNTIYF
>TRBV19|TRBJ1-1|.|13|.
TGTGCCAGTAGTTTGGCCCTGAACACTGAAGCTTTCTTT
CASSLALNTEAFF
>TRBV2|TRBJ1-5|.|17|.
TGTGCCAGCAGTGAAGGGTCGACAATACGAGGCGGGCAGCCCCAGCATTTT
CASSEGSTIRGGQPQHF
>TRBV9|TRBJ2-1|.|15|few
TGTGCCAGCAGCCCACGACTAGGTCCCTACAATGAGCAGTTCTTC
CASSPRLGPYNEQFF
>TRBV6-5|TRBJ2-3|TRBD2|15|.
TGTGCCAGCCGGCCAGCGGGGGCGATCACAGATACGCAGTATTTT
CASRPAGAITDTQYF
>TRBV2|TRBJ1-2|.|12|.
TGTGCCAGCAGGATTAACATGGATGGCTACACCTTC
CASRINMDGYTF
>TRBV9|TRBJ1-2|.|14|.
TGTGCCAGCAGCCCCGAAGGGGGGGCGTGGGGCTACACCTTC
CASSPEGGAWGYTF
>TRBV28|TRBJ2-1|TRBD2|15|.
TGTGCCAGCAGTTTAGCGGAGACTAGCAGGTATGAGCAGTTCTTC
CASSLAETSRYEQFF
>TRBV18|TRBJ1-1|.|16|once
TGTGCCAGCTCACCCCTGGACTGGGGAATGAACACTGAAGCTTTCTTT
CASSPLDWGMNTEAFF